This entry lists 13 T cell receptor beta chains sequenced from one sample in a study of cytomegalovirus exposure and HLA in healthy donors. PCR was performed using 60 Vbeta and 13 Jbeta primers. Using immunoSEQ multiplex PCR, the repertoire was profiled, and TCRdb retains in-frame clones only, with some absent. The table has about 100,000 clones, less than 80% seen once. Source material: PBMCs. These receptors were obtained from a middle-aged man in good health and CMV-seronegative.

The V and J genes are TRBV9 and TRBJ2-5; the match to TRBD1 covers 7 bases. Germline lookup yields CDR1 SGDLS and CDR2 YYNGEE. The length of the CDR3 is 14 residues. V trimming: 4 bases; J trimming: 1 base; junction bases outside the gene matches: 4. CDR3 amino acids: CASSLTGAQETQYF. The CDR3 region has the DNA TGTGCCAGCAGCCTTACAGGGGCCCAAGAGACCCAGTACTTC.

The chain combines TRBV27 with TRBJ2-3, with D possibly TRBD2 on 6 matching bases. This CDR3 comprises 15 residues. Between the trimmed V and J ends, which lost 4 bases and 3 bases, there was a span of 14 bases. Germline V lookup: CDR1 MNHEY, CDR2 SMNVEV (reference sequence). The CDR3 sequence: CASSWNSGGTDTQYF. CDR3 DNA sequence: TGTGCCAGCAGTTGGAATAGCGGAGGGACAGATACGCAGTATTTT.

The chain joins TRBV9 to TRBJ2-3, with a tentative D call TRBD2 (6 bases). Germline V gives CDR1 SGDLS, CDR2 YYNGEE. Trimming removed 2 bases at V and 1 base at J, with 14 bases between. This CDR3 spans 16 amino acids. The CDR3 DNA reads TGTGCCAGCAGCGTTACGGGGGACCCGGGCACAGATACGCAGTATTTT. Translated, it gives CASSVTGDPGTDTQYF.

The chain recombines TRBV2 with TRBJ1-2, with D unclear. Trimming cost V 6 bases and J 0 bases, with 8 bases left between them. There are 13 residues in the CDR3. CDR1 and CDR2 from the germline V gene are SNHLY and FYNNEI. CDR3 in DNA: TGTGCCAGCAGGAGGAATGCTAACTATGGCTACACCTTC. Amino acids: CASRRNANYGYTF.

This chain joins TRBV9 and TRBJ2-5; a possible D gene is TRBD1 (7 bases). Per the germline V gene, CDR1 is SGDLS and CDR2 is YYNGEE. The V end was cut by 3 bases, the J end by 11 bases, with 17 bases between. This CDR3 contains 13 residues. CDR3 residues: CASSAGGTGEQYF. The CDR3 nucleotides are TGTGCCAGCAGCGCAGGGGGGACGGGTGAGCAGTACTTC.

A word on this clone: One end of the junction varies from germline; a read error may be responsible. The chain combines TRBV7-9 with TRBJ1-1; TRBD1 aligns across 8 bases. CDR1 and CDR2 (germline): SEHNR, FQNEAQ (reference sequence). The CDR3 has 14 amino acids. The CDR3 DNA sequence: TGTTCCAGCAGCTTAGGACAGGGCCACACTGAAGCTTTCTTT. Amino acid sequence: CSSSLGQGHTEAFF.

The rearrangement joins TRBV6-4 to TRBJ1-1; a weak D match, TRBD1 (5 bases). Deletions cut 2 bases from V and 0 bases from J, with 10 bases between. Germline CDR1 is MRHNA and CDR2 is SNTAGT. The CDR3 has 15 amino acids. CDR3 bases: TGTGCCAGCAGTGACGATGGGGGGGTGAACACTGAAGCTTTCTTT. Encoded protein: CASSDDGGVNTEAFF.

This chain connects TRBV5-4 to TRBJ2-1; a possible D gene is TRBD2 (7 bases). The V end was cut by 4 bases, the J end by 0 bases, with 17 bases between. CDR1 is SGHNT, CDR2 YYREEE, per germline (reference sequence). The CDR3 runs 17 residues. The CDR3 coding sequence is TGTGCCAGCAGCCCCCATTCGGGGGGCCTCTCCTACAATGAGCAGTTCTTC. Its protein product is CASSPHSGGLSYNEQFF.

Written as DNA, the CDR3 is TGTGCCAGCAGCTTGTTTGTGCAGGGGGCTGAAAAACTGTTTTTT. Translated, it gives CASSLFVQGAEKLFF. The chain recombines TRBV5-4 with TRBJ1-4; 8 nucleotides align to TRBD1. The J segment lost 7 bases and the V segment lost 1 base, leaving 6 bases of the junction unmatched. Germline CDR1 reads SGHNT; CDR2 reads YYREEE (reference sequence). This CDR3 contains 15 residues.

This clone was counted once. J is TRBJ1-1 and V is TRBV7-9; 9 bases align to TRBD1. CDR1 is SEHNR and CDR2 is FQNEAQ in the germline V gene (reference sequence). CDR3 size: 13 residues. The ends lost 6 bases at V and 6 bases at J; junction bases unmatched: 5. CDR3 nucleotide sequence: TGTGCCAGCAGACACAGACAGGGGGCTGAAGCTTTCTTT. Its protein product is CASRHRQGAEAFF.

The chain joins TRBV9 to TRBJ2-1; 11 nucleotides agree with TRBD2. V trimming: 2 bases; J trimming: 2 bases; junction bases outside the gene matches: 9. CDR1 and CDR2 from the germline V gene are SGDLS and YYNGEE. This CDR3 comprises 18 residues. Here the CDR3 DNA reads TGTGCCAGCAGCGTGTCTAGCGGGGGGTCTTCTGCCTACAATGAGCAGTTCTTC. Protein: CASSVSSGGSSAYNEQFF.

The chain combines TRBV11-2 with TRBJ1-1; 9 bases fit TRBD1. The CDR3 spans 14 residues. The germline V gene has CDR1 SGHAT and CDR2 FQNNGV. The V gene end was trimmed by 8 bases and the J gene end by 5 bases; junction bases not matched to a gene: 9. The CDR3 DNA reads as TGTGCCAGCCCCCCCACAGGGGGCGGAACTGAAGCTTTCTTT. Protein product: CASPPTGGGTEAFF.

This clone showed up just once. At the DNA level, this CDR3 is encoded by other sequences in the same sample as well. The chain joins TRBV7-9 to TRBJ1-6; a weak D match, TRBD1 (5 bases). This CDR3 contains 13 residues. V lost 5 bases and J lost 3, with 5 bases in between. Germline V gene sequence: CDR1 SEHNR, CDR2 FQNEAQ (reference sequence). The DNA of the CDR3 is TGTGCCAGCAGCGACAGCTATAATTCACCCCTCCACTTT. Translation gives CASSDSYNSPLHF.